One and the same sample provided the 14 T cell receptor beta chains below, sequenced in a study of control samples from healthy donors and cancer patients. The table came from immunoSEQ multiplex PCR; TCRdb's copy has only in-frame clones and leaves some out. The table records over 80,000 clones, roughly 91% of them present only once. Sequencing used blood. The receptors derive from a man aged 30 to 45 in good health.

This clone was seen a single time. The J gene is TRBJ1-2, the V gene TRBV5-6, with TRBD1 matching 10 bases. The germline gives CDR1 SGHDT, CDR2 YYEEEE. The ends lost 1 base at V and 3 bases at J; junction bases unmatched: 12. This CDR3 is 18 amino acids long. CDR3 sequence reads: CASSLFGTGAPFHYGYTF. The CDR3 coding sequence is TGTGCCAGCAGCTTGTTTGGGACAGGGGCCCCATTTCACTATGGCTACACCTTC. Drawing the rest from reference TRBV5-6 and TRBJ1-2, the complete variable domain is DAGVTQSPTHLIKTRGQQVTLRCSPKSGHDTVSWYQQALGQGPQFIFQYYEEEERQRGNFPDRFSGHQFPNYSSELNVNALLLGDSALYLCASSLFGTGAPFHYGYTFGSGTRLTVV.

The rearrangement joins TRBV6-5 to TRBJ1-1; D possibly corresponds to TRBD1 (6 bases). Germline V gene data show CDR1 as MNHEY and CDR2 as SVGAGI. This CDR3 spans 14 amino acids. Trimming stripped 8 bases from V and 1 base from J, with 14 bases between. The chain's CDR3 is CASRSGAKNTEAFF. CDR3 nucleotide sequence: TGTGCCAGCCGATCGGGGGCTAAGAACACTGAAGCTTTCTTT.

The CDR3 sequence is CASSQDRSTDTQYF. CDR3 coding DNA: TGCGCCAGCAGCCAAGATCGGTCCACAGATACGCAGTATTTT. The rearrangement uses TRBV4-3 and TRBJ2-3; D gene unclear. Germline V gene sequence: CDR1 LGHNA, CDR2 YSLEER. The CDR3 spans 14 residues. V was clipped by 0 bases and J by 2 bases, with 6 bases between them.

This chain connects TRBV15 to TRBJ2-1, with 10 bases lining up with TRBD1. The CDR3 is made up of 16 amino acids. Trimming cost V 5 bases and J 4 bases; bases outside gene matches: 8. The V gene's germline CDR1 is LNHNV and CDR2 YYDKDF (reference sequence). CDR3 residues: CATSGGGTGVYNEQFF. CDR3 bases: TGTGCCACCAGCGGGGGGGGGACAGGGGTTTACAATGAGCAGTTCTTC.

V and J are TRBV4-1 and TRBJ1-2; the D is unclear. Trimming shortened V by 4 bases and J by 1 base, and 13 bases separated the two germline ends. CDR3 length: 15 residues. Germline lookup yields CDR1 MGHRA and CDR2 YSYEKL. CDR3 nucleotides: TGCGCCAGCAGCCTAAGCCTGCGAGATAACTATGGCTACACCTTC. This codes for CASSLSLRDNYGYTF.

CDR3 region: CASSQVAGPYNEQFF. CDR3 nucleotide sequence: TGTGCCAGCAGCCAGGTAGCGGGACCCTACAATGAGCAGTTCTTC. The chain combines TRBV3-1 (or the pseudogene TRBV3-2) with TRBJ2-1, with TRBD2 matching 8 bases. With 3 bases clipped from V and 2 bases from J, the junction kept 3 bases outside the gene matches. The germline gives CDR1 LGHDT, CDR2 YNNKEL (reference sequence). The length of the CDR3 is 15 residues.

The DNA for the CDR3 is TGTGCCAGCAGTACAAATATAGGGGGTCCCAGCAATCAGCCCCAGCATTTT. Translated, it gives CASSTNIGGPSNQPQHF. The chain has TRBV5-8 and TRBJ1-5, with D possibly TRBD1 on 6 matching bases. Per the germline V gene, CDR1 is SGHTS and CDR2 is YDEGEE. The CDR3 is made up of 17 amino acids. Trimming pared 5 bases from V and 1 base from J, leaving 19 bases between.

This rearrangement joins TRBV4-3 to TRBJ2-7; D is unclear. V lost 0 bases, J lost 0 bases, and 12 bases lay in between. The V gene's germline CDR1 is LGHNA and CDR2 YSLEER. The CDR3 extends over 16 amino acids. CDR3 DNA sequence: TGCGCCAGCAGCCAAGAAAGTCAGGTTTACTCCTACGAGCAGTACTTC. Translation gives CASSQESQVYSYEQYF.

The chain combines TRBV4-1 with TRBJ1-4; no clear D. Trimming removed 1 base at V and 1 base at J, with 7 bases between. CDR3 size: 15 residues. Germline V gene sequence: CDR1 MGHRA, CDR2 YSYEKL. The CDR3: CASSQGDITNEKLFF. CDR3 nucleotide sequence: TGCGCCAGCAGCCAAGGAGATATAACTAATGAAAAACTGTTTTTT.

The rearrangement joins TRBV19 to TRBJ1-5, with D hard to call. Deletions cut 2 bases from V and 3 bases from J, with 8 bases between. The CDR3 consists of 14 residues. Per the germline V gene, CDR1 is LNHDA and CDR2 is SQIVND (reference sequence). The CDR3 spells CASSIMGSNQPQHF. CDR3 nucleotide sequence: TGTGCCAGTAGTATAATGGGCTCCAATCAGCCCCAGCATTTT.

The rearrangement links TRBV5-5 to TRBJ2-5; 9 nucleotides align to TRBD2. Germline trimming cut 2 bases from V and 5 bases from J; bases unmatched to any gene: 10. This CDR3 comprises 16 residues. In germline, CDR1 is SGHKS, CDR2 YYEKEE (reference sequence). The CDR3 region has the DNA TGTGCCAGCAGCTTTGTCGTAACTAGCGGGTGGGAGACCCAGTACTTC. Translating it yields CASSFVVTSGWETQYF.

CDR3 nucleotides: TGTGCCAGTAAGCAGGGGAACTATGGCTACACCTTC. Residues: CASKQGNYGYTF. This chain connects TRBV19 to TRBJ1-2, with a tentative D call TRBD1 (6 bases). Between the trimmed V and J ends, which lost 7 bases and 2 bases, there was a span of 8 bases. Germline lookup yields CDR1 LNHDA and CDR2 SQIVND (reference sequence). The CDR3 sequence is 12 residues long.

This chain connects TRBV28 to TRBJ2-3, with no clear D. V lost 5 bases and J 7 bases, leaving 10 bases between the germline ends. Per germline, CDR1 MDHEN and CDR2 SYDVKM. CDR3 length: 12 amino acids. The CDR3 DNA is TGTGCCAGCAGTCTAAAATCACATACGCAGTATTTT. It is translated as CASSLKSHTQYF.

V is TRBV7-2 and J is TRBJ2-1, with 8 nucleotides matching TRBD2. V lost 1 base, J lost 3 bases, and 5 bases stayed unmatched. The CDR3 consists of 16 residues. Germline V CDR1 and CDR2: SGHTA, FQGNSA. CDR3 loop: CASSLVGGGNYNEQFF. The CDR3 DNA is TGTGCCAGCAGCTTAGTCGGCGGGGGGAACTACAATGAGCAGTTCTTC. Supplemented by reference TRBV7-2 and TRBJ2-1, the full variable domain reads GAGVSQSPSNKVTEKGKDVELRCDPISGHTALYWYRQSLGQGLEFLIYFQGNSAPDKSGLPSDRFSAERTGGSVSTLTIQRTQQEDSAVYLCASSLVGGGNYNEQFFGPGTRLTVL.